This TCR beta chain was retrieved from a study of T cell responses to AZD1222 COVID-19 vaccine. This clone occurred a few times. Its antigen is unidentified. Sequencing was performed with immunoSEQ multiplex PCR; in TCRdb, only in-frame clones are kept and a portion is missing. Of about 110,000 clones in the sample, 70% to 90% were seen once. Findings of the study overall: Baseline serostatus was positive in only six AZD1222 recipients. The donor group comprised mostly white British people and more females; the analysis possibly underestimated clonal diversity.

Trimming left V 6 bases short and J 2 bases short, with 20 bases between. The CDR3 length is 16 residues. Germline CDR1 and CDR2: MDHEN and SYDVKM. The J gene is TRBJ2-7, the V gene TRBV28, with a possible D match to TRBD2 (5 bases). The starting material was peripheral blood, obtained 28 days after the second AZD1222 dose. This receptor was obtained from an adult who received the AZD1222 COVID-19 vaccine. The CDR3, as DNA: TGTGCCAGCAGCCCGGCACGGGCCAGCGGAACCTACGAGCAGTACTTC. It translates to CASSPARASGTYEQYF.